A selection of T cell receptor beta chains follows, all from one sample in a study of blood T cell repertoires in COVID-19. Sequencing used immunoSEQ multiplex PCR; TCRdb keeps in-frame clones, though not all of them. The sample lists 200,000 to 250,000 clones, roughly 80% seen once, with around 3.4% in the top ten. Source material: peripheral blood. Receptors were obtained from a woman between 18 and 30 years old with acute or convalescent COVID-19. Both conserved end residues are part of each CDR3. The D gene is left open where the match is weak. Size tells how often a clone was seen (once, few, many) or the class of an expanded clone, and some rows leave it out.

TRBJ2-1,TRBV7-9,once,TRBD2,TGTGCCAGCAGCTTAGCTAGACTAGCGGGAAGGGGTGAGCAGTTCTTC,CASSLARLAGRGEQFF
TRBJ1-5,TRBV20-1,NA,NA,TGCAGTGCTAGTTCGGAGCTGTGGAGCAATCAGCCCCAGCATTTT,CSASSELWSNQPQHF
TRBJ1-2,TRBV9,NA,NA,TGTGCCAGCAGTCAGGGGCCGGGTAACTATGGCTACACCTTC,CASSQGPGNYGYTF
TRBJ1-1,TRBV5-1,NA,NA,TGCGCCAGCAGCTCAACAGGTGTCAACACTGAAGCTTTCTTT,CASSSTGVNTEAFF
TRBJ2-1,TRBV7-9,NA,NA,TGTGCCAGCAGGCCACTAGGGGACAACTACAATGAGCAGTTCTTC,CASRPLGDNYNEQFF
TRBJ1-2,TRBV28,NA,TRBD1,TGTGCCAGCAGTCGGACAGGTTTCCGCAACTATGGCTACACCTTC,CASSRTGFRNYGYTF
TRBJ2-2,TRBV5-1,few,TRBD2,TGCGCCAGCAGCTTGGCCCTAGCGGGGAACACCGGGGAGCTGTTTTTT,CASSLALAGNTGELFF
TRBJ2-3,TRBV5-5,NA,TRBD2,TGTGCCAGCAGCTTGGAAGCTAGCGGGAGTCGTTCAGATACGCAGTATTTT,CASSLEASGSRSDTQYF
TRBJ1-1,TRBV2,NA,NA,TGTGCCAGCAGTGCGGTGGTCGTGAACACTGAAGCTTTCTTT,CASSAVVVNTEAFF
TRBJ2-7,TRBV6-5,NA,NA,TGTGCCAGCAGAGAGGGTAGCGGAACGTCGCAGTACTTC,CASREGSGTSQYF
TRBJ2-4,TRBV27,NA,TRBD1,TGTGCCAGCAGTCTTACAGGGGCAAACATTCAGTACTTC,CASSLTGANIQYF
TRBJ1-1,TRBV5-4,NA,NA,TGTGCCAGCAGCTTCAGGGTAACGAACACTGAAGCTTTCTTT,CASSFRVTNTEAFF
TRBJ2-1,TRBV6-5,NA,TRBD2,TGTGCCAGCAGTTACACGCTTAGCGGGAACTACAATGAGCAGTTCTTC,CASSYTLSGNYNEQFF
TRBJ2-5,TRBV7-2,once,NA,TGTGCCAGCAGCCACCCCCCCCCTATAGAGACCCAGTACTTC,CASSHPPPIETQYF
TRBJ1-2,TRBV7-3,NA,TRBD1,TGTGCCAGCAGCTTAAAGGAGGCGCCTCACCTCCCAGGGGGCTATGGCTACACCTTC,CASSLKEAPHLPGGYGYTF
TRBJ1-1,TRBV28,NA,TRBD1,TGTGCCAGCAGTTTCCACCCCCCCACAGGGGGCGAGGCTTTCTTT,CASSFHPPTGGEAFF
TRBJ2-5,TRBV6-5,NA,NA,TGTGCCAGCAGTAAATCTAGCAACGAGGAGACCCAGTACTTC,CASSKSSNEETQYF